The entry that follows covers one T cell receptor (beta chain) sequence. Its antigen target is currently unknown. Base qualities are missing; no much larger clone stands one base away. This entry is derived from a study of control samples from healthy donors and cancer patients (dated by TCRdb to the early 2020s). According to the germline V gene, CDR1 reads SGHRS and CDR2 reads YFSETQ. Deletion took 0 bases off V and 13 bases off J, with a span of 14 bases between the germline ends. From the cysteine through the phenylalanine, the CDR3 covers 13 amino acids. Solely the CDR3 DNA is kept, with 39 bases framed from the first base. Receptor amplification or capture employed the immunoSEQ multiplex PCR assay. TCRdb holds this immuneACCESS table with in-frame rearrangements only. Some clones are missing; in checked studies, unresolved V genes explain under half, and the rest has no known cause. This sample lists roughly 180,000 clones; approximately 94% were detected once. The top ten constitute around 1.3% of the sample.

The sequenced sample consisted of blood. This receptor was obtained from a woman under 30 in good health. This chain joins TRBV5-1 to TRBJ2-1; TRBD1 is a weak D gene call, 7 bases matching. CDR3 region: CASSLGNRGLQFF. At the DNA level, the sequence is TGCGCCAGCAGCTTGGGGAACAGGGGACTTCAGTTCTTC.